This is a list of T cell receptor beta chains from one sample in a study of blood T cell repertoires in COVID-19. Using immunoSEQ multiplex PCR, the repertoire was profiled, and TCRdb retains in-frame clones only, with some absent. The sample holds about 150,000 clones, 70% to 85% seen once. Sample: peripheral blood. The receptor set was obtained from a woman aged 60-70 years with acute or convalescent COVID-19. CDR3s include the opening cysteine and the closing phenylalanine or tryptophan. A D gene is named only where the DNA matches it firmly. Size tells how often a clone was seen (once, few, many) or the class of an expanded clone, and some rows leave it out.

v_call,j_call,clone_size,d_call,cdr3_aa
TRBV28,TRBJ1-3,few,-,CASNPGKRNTIYF
TRBV5-5,TRBJ2-3,-,-,CASSLSGARVTDTQYF
TRBV30,TRBJ2-4,-,TRBD2,CAWSSGGIIQYF
TRBV18,TRBJ1-1,-,-,CASSPGRGATEAFF
TRBV6-1,TRBJ2-7,-,-,CASSERGYEQYF
TRBV7-9,TRBJ1-3,-,-,CASKSGGGNTIYF
TRBV7-9,TRBJ2-1,-,TRBD2,CASSTRLAVYNEQFF
TRBV3-1/TRBV3-2,TRBJ1-5,-,-,CASSQTTGIQPQHF
TRBV24-1,TRBJ1-2,-,TRBD1,CATSDAGQGSNYGYTF
TRBV21-1,TRBJ1-1,-,-,CASTPWEENTEAFF
TRBV18,TRBJ2-1,-,-,CASSPPGAAYNEQFF
TRBV5-1,TRBJ1-2,-,TRBD1,CASRGGESYGYTF
TRBV6-2/TRBV6-3,TRBJ1-5,-,TRBD1,CASSYPPTGGGRPQHF
TRBV5-6,TRBJ2-7,-,-,CASSPVGRRYEQYF
TRBV7-9,TRBJ2-3,-,TRBD2,CASSLSLAGAPTDTQYF
TRBV11-2,TRBJ2-7,-,-,CASSLRGSARPYEQYF
TRBV7-9,TRBJ2-1,-,TRBD1,CASSQSSGTGAWDEQFF
TRBV6-5,TRBJ1-1,-,-,CASSRLGGLNTEAFF
TRBV4-1,TRBJ1-4,-,-,CASSQTTAREKLFF
TRBV14,TRBJ1-2,-,-,CASSQDRGSNYGYTF
TRBV10-1,TRBJ2-1,few,TRBD1,CASSPGTDIHNEQFF
TRBV27,TRBJ2-3,-,-,CASRSRGGAGDTQYF
TRBV28,TRBJ1-1,-,-,CASSSFRQAGNTEAFF
TRBV12-5,TRBJ1-5,-,TRBD1,CASGRTGEYSNQPQHF
TRBV5-1,TRBJ1-2,-,-,CASSPNGGAVNYGYTF
TRBV14,TRBJ1-5,few,TRBD1,CASSPGPDRGRNQPQHF
TRBV18,TRBJ2-5,-,-,CASSPVWGPQETQYF
TRBV7-9,TRBJ1-5,-,TRBD1,CASSRGTGRRDQPQHF
TRBV18,TRBJ1-5,-,TRBD1,CASSPTGDSNQPQHF
TRBV27,TRBJ1-3,-,-,CASSLHGSGNTIYF
TRBV5-4,TRBJ1-4,-,-,CASSLAGAATNEKLFF
TRBV5-1,TRBJ2-3,-,TRBD2,CASSLSSGGAVTDTQYF
TRBV24-1,TRBJ2-1,-,TRBD1,CATSDFNRGKNEQFF
TRBV6-5,TRBJ2-3,-,-,CASSYVQGMTDTQYF
TRBV6-6,TRBJ1-6,-,-,CASTERAGSDSPLHF
TRBV5-1,TRBJ1-5,-,TRBD1,CASSGVGQGKPAPAF
TRBV27,TRBJ1-4,-,-,CASSPRAVATNEKLFF
TRBV7-9,TRBJ1-1,-,-,CASSFAVGTEAFF
TRBV7-9,TRBJ2-1,-,TRBD2,CASSLVLAGGNEQFF
TRBV6-6,TRBJ1-1,-,-,CASRRAFRVNTEAFF
TRBV5-1,TRBJ2-7,-,-,CASSLDSAPYEQYF
TRBV15,TRBJ1-5,-,-,CATSRGRSQPQHF
TRBV2,TRBJ2-3,-,-,CASSVGEFTDTQYF
TRBV7-2,TRBJ2-3,-,-,CASSLEPTDTQYF
TRBV2,TRBJ1-5,-,TRBD1,CASSEPGGRGSNQPQHF
TRBV7-9,TRBJ1-1,-,-,CASTRSTEAFF
TRBV19,TRBJ2-7,-,-,CASSRSRGYEQYF
TRBV7-3,TRBJ1-1,-,-,CASSLRGADTEAFF
TRBV2,TRBJ2-3,-,-,CASKRGISTDTQYF